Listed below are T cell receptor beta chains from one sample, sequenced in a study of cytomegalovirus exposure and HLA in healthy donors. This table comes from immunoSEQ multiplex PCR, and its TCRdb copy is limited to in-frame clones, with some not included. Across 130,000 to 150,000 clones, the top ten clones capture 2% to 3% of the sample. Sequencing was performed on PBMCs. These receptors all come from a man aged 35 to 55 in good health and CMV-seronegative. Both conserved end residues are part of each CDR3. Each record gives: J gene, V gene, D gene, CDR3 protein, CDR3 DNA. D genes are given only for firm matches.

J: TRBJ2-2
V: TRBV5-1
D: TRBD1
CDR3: CASKGQQTAGELFF
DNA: TGCGCCAGCAAGGGACAGCAAACAGCCGGGGAGCTGTTTTTT

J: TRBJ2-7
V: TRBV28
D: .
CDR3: CASSFPGNYEQYF
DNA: TGTGCCAGCAGTTTTCCAGGAAACTACGAGCAGTACTTC

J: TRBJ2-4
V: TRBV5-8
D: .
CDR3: CASSWAGRAKNIQYF
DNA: TGTGCCAGCAGCTGGGCAGGTCGTGCCAAAAACATTCAGTACTTC

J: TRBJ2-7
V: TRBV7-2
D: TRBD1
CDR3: CASSQDRGSLSYSYEQYF
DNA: TGTGCCAGCAGCCAAGACAGGGGGTCCTTATCTTACTCCTACGAGCAGTACTTC

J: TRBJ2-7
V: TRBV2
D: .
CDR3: CASTPRTAGEQYF
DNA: TGTGCCAGCACCCCCAGAACGGCGGGCGAGCAGTACTTC

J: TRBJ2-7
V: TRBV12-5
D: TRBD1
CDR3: CERQGPTYEQYF
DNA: TGTGAGCGACAGGGGCCCACGTACGAGCAGTACTTC

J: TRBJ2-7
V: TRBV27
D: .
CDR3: CASSFGDSEVYEQYF
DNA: TGTGCCAGCAGTTTTGGTGATAGCGAAGTGTACGAGCAGTACTTC

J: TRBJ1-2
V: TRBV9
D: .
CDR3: CASSPAGSNYGYTF
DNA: TGTGCCAGCAGCCCGGCGGGGAGTAACTATGGCTACACCTTC

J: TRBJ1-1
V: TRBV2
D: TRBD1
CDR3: CASTRGLIAEAFF
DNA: TGTGCCAGTACTAGGGGGCTGATCGCTGAAGCTTTCTTT

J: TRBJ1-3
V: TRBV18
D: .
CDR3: CASSPVQGFGNTIYF
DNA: TGTGCCAGCTCACCCGTCCAGGGTTTTGGAAACACCATATATTTT

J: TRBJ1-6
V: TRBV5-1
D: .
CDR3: CASSDTGIGGHSPLHF
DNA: TGCGCCAGCAGCGACACAGGGATAGGGGGTCATTCACCCCTCCACTTT

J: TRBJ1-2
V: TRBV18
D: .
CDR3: CASSPERQESPTF
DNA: TGTGCCAGCTCACCTGAAAGACAGGAATCCCCCACCTTC

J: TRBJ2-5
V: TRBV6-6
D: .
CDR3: CASGFGSREAQYF
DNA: TGTGCCAGCGGTTTCGGATCAAGAGAGGCCCAGTACTTC

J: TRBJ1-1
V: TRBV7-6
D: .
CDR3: CASSLDSMNTEAFF
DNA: TGTGCCAGCAGCTTAGATAGCATGAACACTGAAGCTTTCTTT

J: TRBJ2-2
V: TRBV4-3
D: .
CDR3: CASSRESSVPGELFF
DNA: TGCGCCAGCAGCCGGGAGTCATCCGTCCCAGGGGAGCTGTTTTTT

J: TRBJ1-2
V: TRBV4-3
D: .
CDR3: CASSQDLSPTNYGYTF
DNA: TGCGCCAGCAGCCAAGATTTGTCCCCGACAAACTATGGCTACACCTTC

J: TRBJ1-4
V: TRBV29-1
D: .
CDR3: CSVEGQLEKLFF
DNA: TGCAGCGTTGAGGGACAACTAGAAAAACTGTTTTTT

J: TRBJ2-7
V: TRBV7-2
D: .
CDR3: CASSEPWAGHEQYF
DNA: TGTGCCAGCAGCGAACCGTGGGCCGGCCACGAGCAGTACTTC

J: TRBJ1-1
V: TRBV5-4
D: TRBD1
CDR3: CASSLGRGQNTEAFF
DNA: TGTGCCAGCAGCTTGGGCAGGGGGCAGAACACTGAAGCTTTCTTT

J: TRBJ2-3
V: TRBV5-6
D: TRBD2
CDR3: CASSYPSSGVTDTQYF
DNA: TGTGCCAGCAGCTACCCGTCGAGCGGGGTAACAGATACGCAGTATTTT